This T cell receptor beta chain was identified during a study of CD8 T cells in Susac syndrome. RNA, at about 0.45 to 1 ug, was reverse transcribed with random hexamers. Via MiXCR, TCRdb re-called the immunoSEQ multiplex PCR reads, giving one row per CDR3 protein. Of under 150,000 distinct CDR3 sequences in the sample, about 93% are singletons; the top ten hold around 0.25%. Blood CD8+ and CD4+ T cells underwent high-throughput TCR beta sequencing. Trimming took off 2 bases at V and 2 bases at J, with 10 bases between the two ends. CDR3 length equals 14 residues. Input material: CD8+ T cells from PBMCs. The receptor was derived from a human donor with multiple sclerosis. V and J are TRBV12-3 or TRBV12-4 and TRBJ2-7; the D gene is possibly TRBD1 (6 bases). In DNA form, the CDR3 reads TGTGCCAGCAGTTTAATCGGACAGCCCTACGAGCAGTACTTC. Protein product: CASSLIGQPYEQYF.